What follows are 25 T cell receptor beta chains derived from one specimen sequenced in a study of blood T cell repertoires in COVID-19. This table comes from immunoSEQ multiplex PCR, and its TCRdb copy is limited to in-frame clones, with some not included. The repertoire holds roughly 61,000 clones, with about 85% as singletons. Sequences were obtained from peripheral blood. Receptors originate from a man between 40 and 49 years old with active COVID-19.

V is TRBV6-5 and J is TRBJ2-7, with D perhaps TRBD2 (6 bases). Germline CDR1 MNHEY, CDR2 SVGAGI. This CDR3 region has 16 residues. Trimming cost V 0 bases and J 2 bases, with 14 bases left between them. The CDR3 here is CASSYSPPSEAYEQYF. In DNA form, the CDR3 reads TGTGCCAGCAGTTACTCGCCCCCTAGCGAAGCCTACGAGCAGTACTTC.

The chain has TRBV4-2 and TRBJ2-7; 9 bases align to TRBD2. Per germline, CDR1 LGHNA and CDR2 YNFKEQ. The CDR3 extends over 16 amino acids. V was pared by 0 bases and J by 7 bases, with 10 bases of the junction left unmatched. CDR3 region: CASSQDTSGFRGEQYF. The DNA of the CDR3 is TGTGCCAGCAGCCAAGATACTAGCGGGTTCAGGGGGGAGCAGTACTTC.

The chain has TRBV4-1 and TRBJ2-2; D is perhaps TRBD2 (6 bases). Trimming took 7 bases from V and 4 from J, leaving 7 bases between them. The CDR3 has 12 residues. In germline, CDR1 is MGHRA, CDR2 YSYEKL. This CDR3 reads CASMGGTGELFF. CDR3 sequence (DNA): TGCGCCAGCATGGGGGGCACCGGGGAGCTGTTTTTT.

The rearrangement uses TRBV18 and TRBJ2-7, with 7 bases lining up with TRBD1. CDR1 KGHSH and CDR2 LQKENI come from the germline V gene. J lost 3 bases, V lost 6 bases, and 14 bases had no gene match. The CDR3 is 16 residues long. DNA of the CDR3: TGTGCCAGCTCTTACATCCCGGGACAGACTGACTACGAGCAGTACTTC. Translated: CASSYIPGQTDYEQYF.

The gene calls are TRBV7-8 and TRBJ2-3; no reliable D call. Germline assignment: CDR1 SGHVS and CDR2 FQNEAQ. This CDR3 is built from 16 residues. Trimming stripped 1 base from V and 2 bases from J, with 13 bases between. The CDR3 DNA reads as TGTGCCAGCAGCTTAGTCCGTGGCGGCGACACAGATACGCAGTATTTT. It is translated as CASSLVRGGDTDTQYF.

CDR3 residues: CASSFTGTSYEQYF. CDR3 nucleotide sequence: TGTGCCAGCAGTTTCACAGGGACTAGCTACGAGCAGTACTTC. This rearrangement joins TRBV27 to TRBJ2-7; TRBD2 aligns across 8 bases. Germline V gene sequence: CDR1 MNHEY, CDR2 SMNVEV (reference sequence). With 3 bases clipped from V and 3 bases from J, the junction kept 4 bases outside the gene matches. The CDR3 has 14 amino acids.

The chain couples TRBV30 to TRBJ1-2; D remains ambiguous. Per germline, CDR1 GTSNPN and CDR2 SVGIG (reference sequence). With 1 base removed from V and 8 bases from J, the gap between germline ends came to 8 bases. The CDR3 totals 11 residues. CDR3 bases: TGTGCCTGGAGTGGTGGAGGGGGCTACACCTTC. Amino acid sequence: CAWSGGGGYTF. Complete variable domain (other parts from reference TRBV30 and TRBJ1-2): SQTIHQWPATLVQPVGSPLSLECTVEGTSNPNLYWYRQAAGRGLQLLFYSVGIGQISSEVPQNLSASRPQDRQFILSSKKLLLSDSGFYLCAWSGGGGYTFGSGTRLTVV.

The chain uses TRBV3-1 (or the pseudogene TRBV3-2) and TRBJ1-1; no clear D gene. The CDR3 runs to 15 residues. V lost 4 bases and J 1 base, leaving 13 bases between the germline ends. Germline V gives CDR1 LGHDT, CDR2 YNNKEL (reference sequence). The CDR3, as DNA: TGTGCCAGCAGCCGTTTACACGGAGGGAACACTGAAGCTTTCTTT. Translating gives CASSRLHGGNTEAFF.

The chain has TRBV7-3 and TRBJ1-3; D possibly corresponds to TRBD1 (5 bases). V was clipped by 2 bases and J by 0 bases, with 8 bases between them. CDR1 and CDR2 from the germline V gene are SGHTA and FQGTGA. The CDR3 sequence is 15 residues long. The chain's CDR3 is CASSLVGGSGNTIYF. DNA of the CDR3: TGTGCCAGCAGCTTAGTCGGGGGCTCTGGAAACACCATATATTTT.

In this sample, this clone is medium-sized. The chain uses TRBV29-1 and TRBJ2-7; TRBD2 matches at 12 bases. Germline CDR1 and CDR2: SQVTM and ANQGSEA. CDR3 length: 18 amino acids. The V segment lost 3 bases and the J segment 6 bases; nucleotides outside the gene matches: 18. The CDR3 DNA is TGCAGCGTTGAGTTACAGGGGGCCTGGACTAGCGGGAATAGCGAGCAGTACTTC. This encodes CSVELQGAWTSGNSEQYF.

The CDR3 coding sequence is TGCAGCGTTGAAGTCAGGGGAATGGGTGGCTACACCTTC. Translating gives CSVEVRGMGGYTF. This chain connects TRBV29-1 to TRBJ1-2, with D tentatively TRBD1 (6 bases). Per the germline V gene, CDR1 is SQVTM and CDR2 is ANQGSEA. CDR3 size: 13 residues. The V end lost 1 base, the J end lost 7 bases, and 13 bases lay between the germline ends.

The chain employs TRBV27 and TRBJ2-1; the D gene is possibly TRBD2 (6 bases). Trimming pared 4 bases from V and 3 bases from J, leaving 19 bases between. The CDR3 is 17 amino acids. From germline, CDR1 is MNHEY and CDR2 SMNVEV (reference sequence). In DNA, the CDR3 is TGTGCCAGCAGTTCATCGGCTTCAGGGAGGTACTACAATGAGCAGTTCTTC. Translated: CASSSSASGRYYNEQFF.

The genes are TRBV5-1 and TRBJ2-3, with D perhaps matching TRBD2 (5 bases). The CDR3 totals 15 residues. V was shortened by 4 bases and J by 2 bases, with 14 bases between the two germline ends. From germline, CDR1 is SGHRS and CDR2 YFSETQ. The CDR3 bases are TGCGCCAGCAGCGGGAGCCCCCGCCCCACAGATACGCAGTATTTT. Its protein is CASSGSPRPTDTQYF. Full variable domain (missing parts from reference TRBV5-1 and TRBJ2-3): KAGVTQTPRYLIKTRGQQVTLSCSPISGHRSVSWYQQTPGQGLQFLFEYFSETQRNKGNFPGRFSGRQFSNSRSEMNVSTLELGDSALYLCASSGSPRPTDTQYFGPGTRLTVL.

DNA of the CDR3: TGTGCCAGCAGTTCCGGGGGACAGAGGAACACCGGGGAGCTGTTTTTT. Amino acid sequence: CASSSGGQRNTGELFF. The chain combines TRBV11-2 with TRBJ2-2, with D maybe TRBD1 (7 bases). This CDR3 comprises 16 residues. Germline lookup yields CDR1 SGHAT and CDR2 FQNNGV. Trimming stripped 6 bases from V and 1 base from J, with 15 bases between.

The rearrangement links TRBV24-1 to TRBJ2-7; 8 bases are a match to TRBD1. The CDR3 runs to 15 residues. The V gene end was trimmed by 4 bases and the J gene end by 5 bases; junction bases not matched to a gene: 9. CDR1 is KGHDR and CDR2 is SFDVKD in the germline V gene. This CDR3 is CATSDNAGGADEQYF. The CDR3 coding sequence is TGTGCCACCAGTGACAATGCAGGGGGCGCGGACGAGCAGTACTTC.

V usage is TRBV9 and J usage is TRBJ1-1, with a weak D call TRBD1 (5 bases). V lost 3 bases, J lost 3 bases, and 18 bases lay in between. Germline V gives CDR1 SGDLS, CDR2 YYNGEE. The CDR3 sequence is 16 residues long. The CDR3, as DNA: TGTGCCAGCAGCGCGAACTCCGGGGGGTCGGACACTGAAGCTTTCTTT. Protein: CASSANSGGSDTEAFF.

The genes are TRBV27 and TRBJ2-3, with D tentatively TRBD2 (5 bases). V dropped 8 bases and J dropped 3 bases, with 9 bases sitting between them. Germline V gene data show CDR1 as MNHEY and CDR2 as SMNVEV (reference sequence). The CDR3 totals 12 residues. The CDR3 sequence: CASPGSTDTQYF. DNA for the CDR3: TGTGCCAGCCCGGGGTCAACAGATACGCAGTATTTT.

The chain employs TRBV12-3 or TRBV12-4 and TRBJ1-2, with D hard to call. The CDR3 has 13 residues. Trimming shortened V by 1 base and J by 2 bases, and 5 bases separated the two germline ends. The CDR3 loop is CASSLERNYGYTF. The CDR3 coding sequence is TGTGCCAGCAGTTTAGAACGGAACTATGGCTACACCTTC.

This chain joins TRBV6-1 and TRBJ1-6; D gene uncertain. The germline gives CDR1 MNHNS, CDR2 SASEGT. CDR3 size: 14 residues. V lost 3 bases and J lost 11, with 14 bases in between. DNA for the CDR3: TGTGCCAGCAGTGAGGCCCAGGCGGAGGCACCCCTCCACTTT. Protein product: CASSEAQAEAPLHF.

The chain joins TRBV9 to TRBJ2-1; 7 bases agree with TRBD2. The CDR3 has 15 residues. Germline lookup yields CDR1 SGDLS and CDR2 YYNGEE. Germline trimming cut 2 bases from V and 4 bases from J; bases unmatched to any gene: 6. CDR3 sequence (DNA): TGTGCCAGCAGCGTCGAGGCTAGCGGTTACAATGAGCAGTTCTTC. This gives the protein CASSVEASGYNEQFF.

The chain joins TRBV5-1 to TRBJ1-1; D perhaps matches TRBD1 (6 bases). The CDR3 spans 12 residues. CDR1 and CDR2 from the germline V gene are SGHRS and YFSETQ. Deletions cut 0 bases from V and 11 bases from J, with 11 bases between. For the CDR3, the DNA is TGCGCCAGCAGCTTGGAGAGGGGGTCGGCTTTCTTT. This encodes CASSLERGSAFF.

This clone was seen a handful of times. The chain links TRBV2 to TRBJ1-2; weak D call: TRBD1 (5 bases). CDR1 and CDR2 (germline): SNHLY, FYNNEI. V lost 4 bases and J 0 bases, leaving 15 bases between the germline ends. The CDR3 extends over 16 amino acids. The CDR3 reads CASSVVGGTANYGYTF. Written as DNA, the CDR3 is TGTGCCAGCAGTGTGGTAGGAGGGACCGCTAACTATGGCTACACCTTC.

The V call is TRBV5-1, the J call TRBJ2-7, with TRBD2 matching 7 bases. In germline, CDR1 is SGHRS, CDR2 YFSETQ. The J segment lost 3 bases and the V segment lost 4 bases, leaving 1 base of the junction unmatched. The CDR3 covers 12 residues. CDR3 sequence (DNA): TGCGCCAGCAGCGGGGAGGGCTACGAGCAGTACTTC. Protein: CASSGEGYEQYF.

The chain uses TRBV6-5 and TRBJ1-1; D gene ambiguous. The CDR3 is 13 residues long. V lost 6 bases and J lost 5, with 13 bases in between. CDR1 is MNHEY, CDR2 SVGAGI, per germline. This CDR3 is CASRFESGTEAFF. The CDR3 DNA follows: TGTGCCAGCAGATTCGAGAGCGGTACTGAAGCTTTCTTT.

The rearrangement joins TRBV20-1 to TRBJ2-7; unclear D gene. CDR1 is DFQATT and CDR2 is SNEGSKA in the germline V gene (reference sequence). This CDR3 is built from 10 residues. Trimming removed 6 bases at V and 2 bases at J, with 5 bases between. CDR3 in DNA: TGCAGTGCGGCCCCCTACGAGCAGTACTTC. It encodes CSAAPYEQYF.